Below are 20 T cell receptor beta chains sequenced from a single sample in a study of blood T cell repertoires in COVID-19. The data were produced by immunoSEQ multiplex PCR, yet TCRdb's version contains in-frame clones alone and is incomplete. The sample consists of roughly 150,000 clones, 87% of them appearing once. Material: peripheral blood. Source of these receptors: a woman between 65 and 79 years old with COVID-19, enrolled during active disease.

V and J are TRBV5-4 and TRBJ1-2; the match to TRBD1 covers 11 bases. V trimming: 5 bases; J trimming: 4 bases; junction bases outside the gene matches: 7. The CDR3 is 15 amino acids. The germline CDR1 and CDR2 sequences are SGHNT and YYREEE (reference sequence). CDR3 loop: CASRGGQGAGYGYTF. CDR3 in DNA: TGTGCCAGCAGGGGTGGACAGGGGGCAGGCTATGGCTACACCTTC.

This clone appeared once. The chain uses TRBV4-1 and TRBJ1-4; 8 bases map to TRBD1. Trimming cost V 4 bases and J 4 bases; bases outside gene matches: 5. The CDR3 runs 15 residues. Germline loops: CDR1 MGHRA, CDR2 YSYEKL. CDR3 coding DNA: TGCGCCAGCAGCCGTACAGGGGGAGTTAATGAAAAACTGTTTTTT. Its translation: CASSRTGGVNEKLFF.

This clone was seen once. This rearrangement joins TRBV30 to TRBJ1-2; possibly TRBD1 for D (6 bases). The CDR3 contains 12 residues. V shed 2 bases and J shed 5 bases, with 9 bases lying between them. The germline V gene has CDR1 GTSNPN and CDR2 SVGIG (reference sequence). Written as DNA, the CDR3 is TGTGCCTGGAGTTCACAGGGTTATGGCTACACCTTC. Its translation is CAWSSQGYGYTF.

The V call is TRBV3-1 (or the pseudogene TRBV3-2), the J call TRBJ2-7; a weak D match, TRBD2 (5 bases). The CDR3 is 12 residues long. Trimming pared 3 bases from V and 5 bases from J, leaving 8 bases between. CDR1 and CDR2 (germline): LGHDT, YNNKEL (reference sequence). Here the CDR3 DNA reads TGTGCCAGCAGCCAGCGGGTTCACGAGCAGTACTTC. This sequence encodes CASSQRVHEQYF.

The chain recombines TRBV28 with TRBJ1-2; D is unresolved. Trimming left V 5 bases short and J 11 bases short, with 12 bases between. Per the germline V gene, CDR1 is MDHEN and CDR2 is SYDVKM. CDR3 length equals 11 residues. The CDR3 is CASSNLRGYTF. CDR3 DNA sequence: TGTGCCAGCAGTAACCTCAGAGGTTACACCTTC.

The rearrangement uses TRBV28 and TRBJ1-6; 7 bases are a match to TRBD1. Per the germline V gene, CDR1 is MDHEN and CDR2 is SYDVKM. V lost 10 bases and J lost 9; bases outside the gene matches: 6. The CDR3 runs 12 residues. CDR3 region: CATLTGSSPLHF. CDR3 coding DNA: TGTGCCACCCTGACAGGGTCTTCACCCCTCCACTTT.

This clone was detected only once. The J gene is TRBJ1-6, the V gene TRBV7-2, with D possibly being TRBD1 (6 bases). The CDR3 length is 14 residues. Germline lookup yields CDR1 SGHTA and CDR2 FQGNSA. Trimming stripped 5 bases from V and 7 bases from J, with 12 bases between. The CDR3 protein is CASSQDRLNSPLHF. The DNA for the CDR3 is TGTGCCAGCAGCCAGGACAGATTAAATTCACCCCTCCACTTT. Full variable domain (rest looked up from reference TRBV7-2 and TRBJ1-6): GAGVSQSPSNKVTEKGKDVELRCDPISGHTALYWYRQSLGQGLEFLIYFQGNSAPDKSGLPSDRFSAERTGGSVSTLTIQRTQQEDSAVYLCASSQDRLNSPLHFGNGTRLTVT.

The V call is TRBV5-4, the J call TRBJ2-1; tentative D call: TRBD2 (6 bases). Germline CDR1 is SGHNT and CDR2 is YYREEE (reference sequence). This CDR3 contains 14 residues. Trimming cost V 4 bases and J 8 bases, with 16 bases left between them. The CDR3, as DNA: TGTGCCAGCAGCCGAGGGAGGACATCAGATGAGCAGTTCTTC. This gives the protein CASSRGRTSDEQFF.

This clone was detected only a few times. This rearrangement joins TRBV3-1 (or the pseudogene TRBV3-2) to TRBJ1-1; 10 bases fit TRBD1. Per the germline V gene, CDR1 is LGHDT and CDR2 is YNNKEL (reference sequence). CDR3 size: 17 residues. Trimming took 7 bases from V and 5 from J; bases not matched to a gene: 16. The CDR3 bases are TGTGCCAGCACCGGACCCCCATGGACAGGGGGAGGAACTGAAGCTTTCTTT. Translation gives CASTGPPWTGGGTEAFF.

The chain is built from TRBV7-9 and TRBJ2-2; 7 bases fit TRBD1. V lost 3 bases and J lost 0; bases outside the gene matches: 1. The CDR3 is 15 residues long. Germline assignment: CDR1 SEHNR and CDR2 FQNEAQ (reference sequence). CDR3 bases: TGTGCCAGCAGCTTGGGGACAGCGAACACCGGGGAGCTGTTTTTT. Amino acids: CASSLGTANTGELFF.

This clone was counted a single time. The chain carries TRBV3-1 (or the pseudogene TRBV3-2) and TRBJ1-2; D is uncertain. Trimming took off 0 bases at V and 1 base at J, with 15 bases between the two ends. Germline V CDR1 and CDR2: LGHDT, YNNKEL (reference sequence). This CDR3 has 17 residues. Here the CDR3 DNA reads TGTGCCAGCAGCCAAGATTTGGTCCAAACTTATAACTATGGCTACACCTTC. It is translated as CASSQDLVQTYNYGYTF.

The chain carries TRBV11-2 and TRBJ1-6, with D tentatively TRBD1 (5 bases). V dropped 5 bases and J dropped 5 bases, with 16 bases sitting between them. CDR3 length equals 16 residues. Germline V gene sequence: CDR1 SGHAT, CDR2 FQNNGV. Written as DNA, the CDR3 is TGTGCCAGCAGCAGCGATAGACAGTCCCATAATTCACCCCTCCACTTT. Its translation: CASSSDRQSHNSPLHF.

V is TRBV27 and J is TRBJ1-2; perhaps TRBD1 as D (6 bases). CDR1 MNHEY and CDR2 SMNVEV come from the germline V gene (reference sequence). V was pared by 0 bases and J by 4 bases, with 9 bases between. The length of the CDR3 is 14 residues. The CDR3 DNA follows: TGTGCCAGCAGTTTATCGGGGGGGCCCTATGGCTACACCTTC. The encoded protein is CASSLSGGPYGYTF.

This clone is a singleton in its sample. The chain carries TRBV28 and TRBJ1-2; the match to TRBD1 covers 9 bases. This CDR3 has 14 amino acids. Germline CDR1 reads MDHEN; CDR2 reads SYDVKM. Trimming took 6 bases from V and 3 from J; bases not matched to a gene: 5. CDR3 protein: CASRAQGAYYGYTF. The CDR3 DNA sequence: TGTGCCAGCAGGGCACAGGGGGCGTACTATGGCTACACCTTC.

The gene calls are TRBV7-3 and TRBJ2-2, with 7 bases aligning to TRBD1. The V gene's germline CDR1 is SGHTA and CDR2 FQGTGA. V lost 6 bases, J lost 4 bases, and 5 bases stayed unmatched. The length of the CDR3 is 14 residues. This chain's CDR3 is CASRLGQLTGELFF. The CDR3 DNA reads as TGTGCCAGCAGGCTGGGACAGCTCACCGGGGAGCTGTTTTTT.

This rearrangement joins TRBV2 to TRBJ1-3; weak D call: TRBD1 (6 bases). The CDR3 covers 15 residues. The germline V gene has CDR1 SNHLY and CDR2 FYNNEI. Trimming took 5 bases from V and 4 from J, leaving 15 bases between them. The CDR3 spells CASSTHRAGGNTIYF. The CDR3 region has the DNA TGTGCCAGCAGTACCCACAGGGCTGGCGGAAACACCATATATTTT.

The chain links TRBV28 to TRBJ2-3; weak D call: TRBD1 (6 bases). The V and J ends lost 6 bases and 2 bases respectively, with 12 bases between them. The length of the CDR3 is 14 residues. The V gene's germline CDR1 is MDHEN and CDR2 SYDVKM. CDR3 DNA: TGTGCCAGCAGGTCTGGGACACTCACAGATACGCAGTATTTT. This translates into CASRSGTLTDTQYF.

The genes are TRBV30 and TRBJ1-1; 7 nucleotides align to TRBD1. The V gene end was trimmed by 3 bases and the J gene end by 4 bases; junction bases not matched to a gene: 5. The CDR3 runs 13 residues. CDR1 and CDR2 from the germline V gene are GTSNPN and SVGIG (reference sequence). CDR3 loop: CAWRGQGGTEAFF. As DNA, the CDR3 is TGTGCCTGGAGGGGGCAGGGGGGCACTGAAGCTTTCTTT.

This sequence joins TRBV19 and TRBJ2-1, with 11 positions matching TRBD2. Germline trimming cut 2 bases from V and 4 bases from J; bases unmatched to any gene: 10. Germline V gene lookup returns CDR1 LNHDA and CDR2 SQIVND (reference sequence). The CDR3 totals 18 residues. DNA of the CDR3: TGTGCCAGTAGTATATCAATCGCGGGACTAGCGGATTACAATGAGCAGTTCTTC. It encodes CASSISIAGLADYNEQFF. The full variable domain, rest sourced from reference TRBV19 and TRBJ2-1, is DGGITQSPKYLFRKEGQNVTLSCEQNLNHDAMYWYRQDPGQGLRLIYYSQIVNDFQKGDIAEGYSVSREKKESFPLTVTSAQKNPTAFYLCASSISIAGLADYNEQFFGPGTRLTVL.

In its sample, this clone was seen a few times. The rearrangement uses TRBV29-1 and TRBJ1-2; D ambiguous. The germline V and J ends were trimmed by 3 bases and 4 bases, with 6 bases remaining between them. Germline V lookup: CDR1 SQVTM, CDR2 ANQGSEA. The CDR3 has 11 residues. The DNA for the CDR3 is TGCAGCGTTGATGGCAGCTATGGCTACACCTTC. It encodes CSVDGSYGYTF.